This T cell receptor beta chain stems from a study of blood T cell repertoires in COVID-19. Study context: Sites across the United States, Italy and Spain contributed samples from acute and convalescent COVID-19. Sources were T cells, B-cell-depleted T cells, or PBMCs; the material itself was cDNA or gDNA.

This clone is categorized as medium-sized. Per the study methods: Cell counts per sample came from amplifying reference gene primers. Only in-frame clones appear in the TCRdb table, and some are missing; sequencing was by immunoSEQ multiplex PCR. D and trimming come from the DNA, and the V and J calls and clone size come from that table. The sample lists some 8,000 clones; about 88% were seen once. The germline V gene encodes CDR1 DFQATT and CDR2 SNEGSKA (reference sequence). Trimming removed 6 bases from V and 2 bases from J, with 8 bases in between. The CDR3 runs to 11 residues. The receptor was derived from a human donor with active COVID-19. The donor label of this sample is uncertain. Input material: peripheral blood. The chain joins TRBV20-1 to TRBJ2-7; no firm D call. Here the CDR3 DNA reads TGCAGTGCCATCGACACCTACGAGCAGTACTTC. Amino acid sequence: CSAIDTYEQYF.